The 32 T cell receptor beta chains presented below share a single source sample, sequenced in a study of cytomegalovirus exposure and HLA in healthy donors. PCR was performed using 60 Vbeta and 13 Jbeta primers. Produced via immunoSEQ multiplex PCR; TCRdb's table is partial and in-frame only. The table includes 55,000 to 70,000 clones, roughly 80% detected once. The sequenced sample consisted of PBMCs. The source is a male donor in good health and CMV-seropositive.

The chain couples TRBV29-1 to TRBJ2-3, with TRBD2 matching over 13 bases. The ends lost 7 bases at V and 6 bases at J; junction bases unmatched: 7. The CDR3 loop spans 14 amino acids. Germline CDR1 and CDR2: SQVTM and ANQGSEA. CDR3 amino acids: CSAETSGGPDTQYF. For the CDR3, the DNA is TGCAGCGCCGAGACTAGCGGGGGGCCTGATACGCAGTATTTT.

The J gene is TRBJ1-5, the V gene TRBV2, with 7 bases fitting TRBD1. V shed 5 bases and J 1 base; nucleotides not matched to a gene: 14. Germline assignment: CDR1 SNHLY and CDR2 FYNNEI. The CDR3 covers 18 residues. DNA of the CDR3: TGTGCCAGCAGTCGAACACCGGGACAGCCTTTAAGCAATCAGCCCCAGCATTTT. This codes for CASSRTPGQPLSNQPQHF.

The V and J genes are TRBV15 and TRBJ2-3, with D unresolved. The CDR3 is made up of 15 amino acids. The germline V gene has CDR1 LNHNV and CDR2 YYDKDF (reference sequence). Trimming removed 2 bases from V and 3 bases from J, with 12 bases in between. The CDR3 loop reads CATSRNRVNTDTQYF. CDR3 bases: TGTGCCACCAGCAGAAATCGAGTGAATACAGATACGCAGTATTTT.

The chain couples TRBV7-9 to TRBJ1-1; no clear D gene. The CDR3 totals 10 residues. Germline-derived CDR1 and CDR2 are SEHNR and FQNEAQ (reference sequence). V lost 2 bases and J 8 bases, leaving 3 bases between the germline ends. CDR3 region: CASSLIEAFF. The CDR3 nucleotides read TGTGCCAGCAGCTTAATAGAAGCTTTCTTT.

CDR3 sequence: CASSLVPSGGSGSYNEQFF. The DNA for the CDR3 is TGCGCCAGCAGCTTGGTCCCTAGCGGGGGTAGTGGGTCCTACAATGAGCAGTTCTTC. This chain joins TRBV5-1 and TRBJ2-1; 10 bases align to TRBD2. This CDR3 spans 19 amino acids. Trimming cost V 0 bases and J 1 base; bases outside gene matches: 10. Germline V gene lookup returns CDR1 SGHRS and CDR2 YFSETQ.

The chain has TRBV11-3 and TRBJ2-5; D remains unclear. In germline, CDR1 is SGHNT, CDR2 YENEEA. The CDR3 covers 12 residues. Between the trimmed V and J ends, which lost 0 bases and 4 bases, there was a span of 3 bases. In DNA, the CDR3 is TGTGCCAGCAGCTTAGAGGCAGAGACCCAGTACTTC. Its protein is CASSLEAETQYF.

The chain is built from TRBV30 and TRBJ2-7; 7 bases map to TRBD2. The ends lost 5 bases at V and 0 bases at J; junction bases unmatched: 10. This CDR3 contains 15 residues. CDR1 GTSNPN and CDR2 SVGIG come from the germline V gene (reference sequence). CDR3 DNA: TGTGCCTGGGACTATGGGGGGGGTTCCTCCTACGAGCAGTACTTC. Protein: CAWDYGGGSSYEQYF.

This chain links TRBV4-3 with TRBJ2-7; possibly TRBD1 for D (5 bases). The CDR3 spans 13 residues. Germline V gene data show CDR1 as LGHNA and CDR2 as YSLEER. V was clipped by 1 base and J by 3 bases, with 7 bases between them. The CDR3 nucleotides read TGCGCCAGCAGCCAAGGACAGTTCTACGAGCAGTACTTC. Residues: CASSQGQFYEQYF.

This sequence joins TRBV7-2 and TRBJ2-5; D is undetermined. CDR1 SGHTA and CDR2 FQGNSA come from the germline V gene. The CDR3 has 11 residues. Deletions cut 5 bases from V and 3 bases from J, with 4 bases between. The CDR3 protein is CASSPKETQYF. The CDR3 nucleotides are TGTGCCAGCAGCCCAAAAGAGACCCAGTACTTC.

The CDR3 nucleotides read TGTGCCAGCAGTTCCGTTCTGCCGCCGGCGGGCACTGAAGCTTTCTTT. This codes for CASSSVLPPAGTEAFF. This chain links TRBV28 with TRBJ1-1, with D uncertain. This CDR3 contains 16 residues. Per germline, CDR1 MDHEN and CDR2 SYDVKM. The V and J ends lost 4 bases and 4 bases respectively, with 19 bases between them.

The chain employs TRBV5-5 and TRBJ2-7; 9 positions match TRBD1. The J segment lost 1 base and the V segment lost 3 bases, leaving 5 bases of the junction unmatched. The CDR3 has 15 amino acids. Germline V CDR1 and CDR2: SGHKS, YYEKEE (reference sequence). In DNA, the CDR3 is TGTGCCAGCAGCTCACCCGGGACAGGGTCCTACGAGCAGTACTTC. Translation: CASSSPGTGSYEQYF.

V gene TRBV4-1 combines with J gene TRBJ2-7; D is unclear. Trimming took off 0 bases at V and 1 base at J, with 16 bases between the two ends. The CDR3 length is 17 residues. The germline V gene has CDR1 MGHRA and CDR2 YSYEKL. CDR3: CASSQDWAGYTSYEQYF. CDR3 DNA: TGCGCCAGCAGCCAAGACTGGGCAGGCTATACGTCCTACGAGCAGTACTTC.

The gene calls are TRBV9 and TRBJ2-2; the match to TRBD2 covers 11 bases. This CDR3 comprises 18 residues. The J segment lost 2 bases and the V segment lost 1 base, leaving 7 bases of the junction unmatched. Germline values: CDR1 SGDLS, CDR2 YYNGEE. DNA of the CDR3: TGTGCCAGCAGCGTATGGAGTAGCGGGGGGGCTAACACCGGGGAGCTGTTTTTT. Amino acids: CASSVWSSGGANTGELFF.

This clone was found a few times. The gene calls are TRBV5-8 and TRBJ2-5; weak D call: TRBD2 (7 bases). CDR1 SGHTS and CDR2 YDEGEE come from the germline V gene. V gave up 0 bases and J gave up 2 bases, with 11 bases separating them. The CDR3 sequence is 15 residues long. Here the CDR3 DNA reads TGTGCCAGCAGCTTGGAGGGGGGGGAGCAAGAGACCCAGTACTTC. Its protein product is CASSLEGGEQETQYF.

This clone has a handful of counts. DNA for the CDR3: TGTGCCAGCAGCGTCCCAGCCCAGGGCCTTTCGAACACCGGGGAGCTGTTTTTT. Encoded protein: CASSVPAQGLSNTGELFF. The chain joins TRBV9 to TRBJ2-2; tentatively, D is TRBD1 (5 bases). Per germline, CDR1 SGDLS and CDR2 YYNGEE. Trimming removed 2 bases from V and 0 bases from J, with 17 bases in between. CDR3 size: 18 residues.

This clone was seen only a few times. The chain uses TRBV19 and TRBJ2-7, with D perhaps TRBD2 (7 bases). Trimming removed 3 bases from V and 0 bases from J, with 12 bases in between. CDR3 length equals 15 residues. The V gene's germline CDR1 is LNHDA and CDR2 SQIVND (reference sequence). As DNA, the CDR3 is TGTGCCAGTAGTATGTCGGGGGGCAGCTCCTACGAGCAGTACTTC. Translated: CASSMSGGSSYEQYF.

This clone was observed a few times. The V call is TRBV11-2, the J call TRBJ1-2; D gene unclear. The CDR3 runs 13 residues. Germline assignment: CDR1 SGHAT and CDR2 FQNNGV. V lost 1 base and J lost 6, with 9 bases in between. The CDR3 nucleotides read TGTGCCAGCAGCTTAGGACTGATCGATGGCTACACCTTC. Translated, it gives CASSLGLIDGYTF.

This chain connects TRBV5-4 to TRBJ2-1, with 7 bases that match TRBD1. V dropped 5 bases and J dropped 8; count of bases not matched to a gene: 13. The CDR3 covers 15 residues. Per the germline V gene, CDR1 is SGHNT and CDR2 is YYREEE (reference sequence). The CDR3: CASRLKDREGDEQFF. The CDR3 DNA sequence: TGTGCCAGCAGACTTAAAGACAGGGAAGGGGATGAGCAGTTCTTC.

This clone was detected only a few times. The gene calls are TRBV2 and TRBJ1-1, with D unclear. Trimming removed 5 bases at V and 7 bases at J, with 11 bases between. The CDR3 length is 12 residues. CDR1 and CDR2 (germline): SNHLY, FYNNEI. The CDR3 is CASSSWAIEAFF. In DNA, the CDR3 is TGTGCCAGCAGTAGCTGGGCAATTGAAGCTTTCTTT. The full variable domain, with the rest looked up from reference TRBV2 and TRBJ1-1, is EPEVTQTPSHQVTQMGQEVILRCVPISNHLYFYWYRQILGQKVEFLVSFYNNEISEKSEIFDDQFSVERPDGSNFTLKIRSTKLEDSAMYFCASSSWAIEAFFGQGTRLTVV.

This chain links TRBV6-5 with TRBJ1-1, with 9 positions matching TRBD1. After removal of 1 base from V and 6 bases from J, the junction contained 6 bases not matched to a gene. Germline V lookup: CDR1 MNHEY, CDR2 SVGAGI. The CDR3 is 15 residues long. The CDR3 reads CASSYLGTGSAEAFF. In DNA, the CDR3 is TGTGCCAGCAGTTACTTGGGGACAGGGAGTGCTGAAGCTTTCTTT.

The chain recombines TRBV27 with TRBJ1-6; 9 bases match TRBD1. This CDR3 contains 15 residues. The J segment lost 9 bases and the V segment lost 3 bases, leaving 6 bases of the junction unmatched. CDR1 and CDR2 (germline): MNHEY, SMNVEV (reference sequence). The CDR3, as DNA: TGTGCCAGCAGTTTCCAGACAGGGGGGGTTTCACCCCTCCACTTT. As protein: CASSFQTGGVSPLHF.

This clone came up a few times. The chain has TRBV4-3 and TRBJ2-5, with 14 bases matching TRBD2. Germline loops: CDR1 LGHNA, CDR2 YSLEER. V was pared by 4 bases and J by 11 bases, with 6 bases of the junction left unmatched. The CDR3 sequence is 14 residues long. The CDR3: CASSPRLAGGQQYF. The CDR3, as DNA: TGCGCCAGCAGCCCACGACTAGCGGGGGGGCAGCAGTACTTC.

The rearrangement links TRBV27 to TRBJ1-4; D is unresolved. This CDR3 is built from 14 residues. The V end lost 3 bases, the J end lost 10 bases, and 15 bases lay between the germline ends. Germline-derived CDR1 and CDR2 are MNHEY and SMNVEV (reference sequence). CDR3 DNA sequence: TGTGCCAGCAGTTTGGACGGCGGGCGGGGAAAACTGTTTTTT. This encodes CASSLDGGRGKLFF.

The chain employs TRBV7-9 and TRBJ2-3, with TRBD2 identical over 9 bases. This CDR3 has 17 amino acids. Germline V lookup: CDR1 SEHNR, CDR2 FQNEAQ (reference sequence). Trimming cost V 1 base and J 2 bases; bases outside gene matches: 7. The CDR3 sequence: CASSLVRAGGLTDTQYF. Written as DNA, the CDR3 is TGTGCCAGCAGCTTAGTGCGAGCGGGGGGACTCACAGATACGCAGTATTTT. Full variable domain (rest looked up from reference TRBV7-9 and TRBJ2-3): DTGVSQNPRHKITKRGQNVTFRCDPISEHNRLYWYRQTLGQGPEFLTYFQNEAQLEKSRLLSDRFSAERPKGSFSTLEIQRTEQGDSAMYLCASSLVRAGGLTDTQYFGPGTRLTVL.

This chain connects TRBV6-5 to TRBJ1-1; D uncertain. The CDR3 is 14 amino acids. V was pared by 8 bases and J by 1 base, with 14 bases between. The V gene's germline CDR1 is MNHEY and CDR2 SVGAGI. The CDR3 sequence is CASGRYSENTEAFF. The DNA of the CDR3 is TGTGCCAGCGGGAGGTACTCAGAGAACACTGAAGCTTTCTTT.

This sequence joins TRBV5-1 and TRBJ2-6, with 12 nucleotides matching TRBD1. The CDR3 consists of 21 residues. After removal of 0 bases from V and 0 bases from J, the junction contained 10 bases not matched to a gene. Germline assignment: CDR1 SGHRS and CDR2 YFSETQ. This CDR3 reads CASSLVPGQGAPSSGANVLTF. In nucleotides, the CDR3 is TGCGCCAGCAGCTTGGTCCCGGGACAGGGGGCCCCAAGCTCTGGGGCCAACGTCCTGACTTTC. Together with reference TRBV5-1 and TRBJ2-6, the CDR3 gives the full variable domain: KAGVTQTPRYLIKTRGQQVTLSCSPISGHRSVSWYQQTPGQGLQFLFEYFSETQRNKGNFPGRFSGRQFSNSRSEMNVSTLELGDSALYLCASSLVPGQGAPSSGANVLTFGAGSRLTVL.

This chain joins TRBV11-1 and TRBJ2-5; a weak D match, TRBD2 (5 bases). This CDR3 region has 13 residues. Trimming stripped 3 bases from V and 2 bases from J, with 7 bases between. CDR1 is SGHAT, CDR2 FQDESV, per germline (reference sequence). The CDR3 loop reads CASSFGVQETQYF. The DNA of the CDR3 is TGTGCCAGCAGCTTCGGGGTTCAAGAGACCCAGTACTTC.

The chain employs TRBV27 and TRBJ2-2; D is unresolved. Germline V gene data show CDR1 as MNHEY and CDR2 as SMNVEV (reference sequence). CDR3 length: 17 amino acids. Trimming pared 2 bases from V and 2 bases from J, leaving 15 bases between. The CDR3 is CASSLLGGHSNTGELFF. The CDR3 nucleotides are TGTGCCAGCAGTTTACTCGGCGGCCACTCTAACACCGGGGAGCTGTTTTTT.

The V call is TRBV6-5, the J call TRBJ1-6; 7 nucleotides line up with TRBD1. Unmatched junction bases numbered 7, after V lost 4 bases and J lost 10 bases. Germline loops: CDR1 MNHEY, CDR2 SVGAGI. This CDR3 has 14 amino acids. The CDR3 sequence is CASSSGTVSSPLHF. In DNA form, the CDR3 reads TGTGCCAGCAGTTCCGGGACAGTCTCATCACCCCTCCACTTT.

The chain uses TRBV7-9 and TRBJ2-1; 13 nucleotides agree with TRBD2. V gave up 3 bases and J gave up 5 bases; unmatched junction bases: 10. The CDR3 extends over 18 amino acids. Germline CDR1 and CDR2: SEHNR and FQNEAQ (reference sequence). The CDR3 sequence is CASSLGDTSGGADNEQFF. CDR3 DNA sequence: TGTGCCAGCAGCTTGGGGGATACTAGCGGGGGGGCAGACAATGAGCAGTTCTTC.

This chain joins TRBV30 and TRBJ1-2; TRBD1 might be the D (6 bases). CDR3 size: 15 residues. The V and J ends lost 5 bases and 4 bases respectively, with 20 bases between them. From germline, CDR1 is GTSNPN and CDR2 SVGIG (reference sequence). This CDR3 is CAWPNRQVPSYGYTF. As DNA, the CDR3 is TGTGCCTGGCCCAACCGACAGGTCCCTAGCTATGGCTACACCTTC.

The chain has TRBV5-1 and TRBJ1-2; maybe TRBD1 (6 bases). The germline V and J ends were trimmed by 1 base and 6 bases, with 10 bases remaining between them. The CDR3 has 13 amino acids. Germline lookup yields CDR1 SGHRS and CDR2 YFSETQ. In nucleotides, the CDR3 is TGCGCCAGCAGCTTGACAGGGTTGGATGGCTACACCTTC. This sequence encodes CASSLTGLDGYTF.